The T cell receptor (beta chain) under discussion was sequenced for a study of T cell repertoires in cytomegalovirus infection. Study-wide background: Both a matching HLA type and CMV infection were indicated by public TCR beta signatures.

Per the germline V gene, CDR1 is WSHSY and CDR2 is SAAADI. V lost 7 bases, J lost 4 bases, and 6 bases stayed unmatched. CDR3 size: 13 residues. TCRdb redid the calling of the reads with MiXCR, one entry per CDR3 protein. The sample consists of some 450,000 distinct CDR3 sequences, approximately 31% of them appearing once. The J gene is TRBJ2-7, the V gene TRBV10-2; 8 bases are a match to TRBD1. The material sequenced was PBMCs. The sequence was obtained from a human donor in good health (CMV status not recorded). Some clones in this sample may be carry-over from other donors' samples. The CDR3 spells CASKGQDLYEQYF. In nucleotides, the CDR3 is TGCGCCAGCAAGGGACAGGATTTGTACGAGCAGTACTTC.